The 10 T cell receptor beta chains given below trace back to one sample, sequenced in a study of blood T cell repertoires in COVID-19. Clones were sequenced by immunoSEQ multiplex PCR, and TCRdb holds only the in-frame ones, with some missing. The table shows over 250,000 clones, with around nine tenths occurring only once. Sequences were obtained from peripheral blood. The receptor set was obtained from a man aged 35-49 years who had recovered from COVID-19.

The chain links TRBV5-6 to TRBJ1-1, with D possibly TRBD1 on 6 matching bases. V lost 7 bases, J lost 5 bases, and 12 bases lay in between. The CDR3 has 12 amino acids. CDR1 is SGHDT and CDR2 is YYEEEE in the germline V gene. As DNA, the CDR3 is TGTGCCAGCCAGGGGCTGAGTACTGAAGCTTTCTTT. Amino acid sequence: CASQGLSTEAFF.

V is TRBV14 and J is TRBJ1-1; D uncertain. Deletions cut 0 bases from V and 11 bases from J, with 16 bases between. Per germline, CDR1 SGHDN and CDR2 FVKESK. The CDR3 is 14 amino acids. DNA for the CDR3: TGTGCCAGCAGCCAAGAGTTGGCGAGGGTCGGGGCTTTCTTT. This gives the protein CASSQELARVGAFF.

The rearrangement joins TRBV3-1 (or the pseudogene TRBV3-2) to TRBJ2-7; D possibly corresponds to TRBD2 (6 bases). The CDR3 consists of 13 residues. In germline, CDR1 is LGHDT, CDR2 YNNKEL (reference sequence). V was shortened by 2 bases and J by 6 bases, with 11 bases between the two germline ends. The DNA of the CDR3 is TGTGCCAGCAGCCAACTTACAGCGGGCGAGCAGTACTTC. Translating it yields CASSQLTAGEQYF.

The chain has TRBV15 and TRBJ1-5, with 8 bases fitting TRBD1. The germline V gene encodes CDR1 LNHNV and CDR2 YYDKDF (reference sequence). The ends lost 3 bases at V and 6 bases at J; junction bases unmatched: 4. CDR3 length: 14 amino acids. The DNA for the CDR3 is TGTGCCACCAGCAGCGACAGGGGCGTTCAGCCCCAGCATTTT. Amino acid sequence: CATSSDRGVQPQHF. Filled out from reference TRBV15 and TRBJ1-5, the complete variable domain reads DAMVIQNPRYQVTQFGKPVTLSCSQTLNHNVMYWYQQKSSQAPKLLFHYYDKDFNNEADTPDNFQSRRPNTSFCFLDIRSPGLGDTAMYLCATSSDRGVQPQHFGDGTRLSIL.

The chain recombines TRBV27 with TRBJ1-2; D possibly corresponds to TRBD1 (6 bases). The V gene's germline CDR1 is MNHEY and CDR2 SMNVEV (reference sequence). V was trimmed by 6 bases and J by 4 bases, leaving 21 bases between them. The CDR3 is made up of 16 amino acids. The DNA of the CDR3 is TGTGCCAGCAGCCGGACAGCCCCCTATATCACCTATGGCTACACCTTC. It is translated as CASSRTAPYITYGYTF.

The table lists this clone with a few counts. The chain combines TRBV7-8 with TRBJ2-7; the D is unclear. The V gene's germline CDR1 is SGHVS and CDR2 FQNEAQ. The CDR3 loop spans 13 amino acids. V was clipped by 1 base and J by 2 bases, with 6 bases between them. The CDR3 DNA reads TGTGCCAGCAGCTTAGGCAGAACCTACGAGCAGTACTTC. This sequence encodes CASSLGRTYEQYF.

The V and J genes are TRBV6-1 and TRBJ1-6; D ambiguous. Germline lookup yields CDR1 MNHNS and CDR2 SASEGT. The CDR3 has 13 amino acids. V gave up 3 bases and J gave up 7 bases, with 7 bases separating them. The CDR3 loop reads CASSDSPNSPLHF. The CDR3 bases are TGTGCCAGCAGTGACAGTCCAAATTCACCCCTCCACTTT.

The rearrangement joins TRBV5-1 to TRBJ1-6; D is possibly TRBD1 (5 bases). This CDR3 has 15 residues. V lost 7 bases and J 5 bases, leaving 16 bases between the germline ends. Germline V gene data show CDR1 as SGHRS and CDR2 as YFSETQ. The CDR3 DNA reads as TGCGCCAGCGGGGTTGGGGCCCAGAATAATTCACCCCTCCACTTT. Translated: CASGVGAQNNSPLHF.

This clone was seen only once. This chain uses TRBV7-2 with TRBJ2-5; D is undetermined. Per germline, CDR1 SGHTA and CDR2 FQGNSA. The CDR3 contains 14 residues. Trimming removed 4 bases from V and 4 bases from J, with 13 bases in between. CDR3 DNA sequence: TGTGCCAGCAGCTCCTACCCGACAACAGAGACCCAGTACTTC. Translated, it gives CASSSYPTTETQYF.

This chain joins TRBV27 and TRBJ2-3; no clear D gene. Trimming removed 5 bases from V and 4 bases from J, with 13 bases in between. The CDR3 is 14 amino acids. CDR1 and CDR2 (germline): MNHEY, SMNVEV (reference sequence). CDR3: CASSPNNRPDTQYF. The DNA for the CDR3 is TGTGCCAGCAGTCCGAACAACCGCCCAGATACGCAGTATTTT.